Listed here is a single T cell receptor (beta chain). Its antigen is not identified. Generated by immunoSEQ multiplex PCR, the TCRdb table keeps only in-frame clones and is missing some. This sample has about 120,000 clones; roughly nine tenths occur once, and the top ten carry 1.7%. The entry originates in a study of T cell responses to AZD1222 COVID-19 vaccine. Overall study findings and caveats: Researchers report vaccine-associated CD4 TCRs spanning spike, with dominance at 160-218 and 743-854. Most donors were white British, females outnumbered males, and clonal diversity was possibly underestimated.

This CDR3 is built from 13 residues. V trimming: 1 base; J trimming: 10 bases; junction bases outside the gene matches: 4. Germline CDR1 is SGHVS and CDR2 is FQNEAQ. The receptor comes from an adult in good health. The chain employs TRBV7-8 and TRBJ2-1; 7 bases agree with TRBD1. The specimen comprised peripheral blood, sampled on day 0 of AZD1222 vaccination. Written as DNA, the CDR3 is TGTGCCAGCAGCTTAGTGACAGGGAAGGAGCAGTTCTTC. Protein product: CASSLVTGKEQFF.